The clone carrying this T cell receptor beta chain has just a few counts. Its specificity is unknown. GI sites, liver, skin and spleen were taken after median 9.75 post-mortem hours. The CDR3 has 13 amino acids. Per the germline V gene, CDR1 is GTSNPN and CDR2 is SVGIG (reference sequence). J was trimmed by 6 bases and V by 1 base; bases with no gene match: 0. This specimen belongs to a study of tissue T cells after allogeneic stem cell transplantation. Libraries were prepared by immunoSEQ multiplex PCR; TCRdb keeps only in-frame clonotypes and omits some of them. The data contain more than 7,500 clones, 56% of them singletons. Study findings and constraints: Limitations included a small, clinically heterogeneous cohort and limited sampling depth. Anatomically similar tissues had similar TCR repertoires within each patient. Motif-based clustering found tissue-specific repertoire signatures shared across patients, though few clones were shared.

The rearrangement links TRBV30 to TRBJ2-2; 9 bases line up with TRBD1. The receptor was derived from a female donor aged 60 or older with lung cancer. Material: tissue from the jejunum, obtained at autopsy. The CDR3 DNA sequence: TGTGCCTGGAGTGGACAGGGGGCCGGGGAGCTGTTTTTT. Translating it yields CAWSGQGAGELFF.